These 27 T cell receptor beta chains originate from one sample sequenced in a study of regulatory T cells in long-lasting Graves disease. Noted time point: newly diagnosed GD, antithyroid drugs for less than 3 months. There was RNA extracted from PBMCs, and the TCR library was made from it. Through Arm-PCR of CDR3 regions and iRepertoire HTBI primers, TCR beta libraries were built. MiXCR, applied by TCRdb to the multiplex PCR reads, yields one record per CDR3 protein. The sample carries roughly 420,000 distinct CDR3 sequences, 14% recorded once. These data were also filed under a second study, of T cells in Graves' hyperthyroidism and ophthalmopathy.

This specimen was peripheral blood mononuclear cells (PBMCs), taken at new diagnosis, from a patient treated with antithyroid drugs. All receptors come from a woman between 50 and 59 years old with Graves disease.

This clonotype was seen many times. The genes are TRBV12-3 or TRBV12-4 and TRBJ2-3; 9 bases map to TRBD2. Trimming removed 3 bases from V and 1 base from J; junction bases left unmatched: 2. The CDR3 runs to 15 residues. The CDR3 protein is CASSFVAGGTDTQYF. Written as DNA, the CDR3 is TGTGCCAGCAGTTTCGTAGCGGGAGGCACAGATACGCAGTATTTT.

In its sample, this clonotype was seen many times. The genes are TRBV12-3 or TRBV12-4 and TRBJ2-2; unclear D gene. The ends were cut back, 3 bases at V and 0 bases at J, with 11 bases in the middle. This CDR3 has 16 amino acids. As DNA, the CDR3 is TGTGCCAGCAGTTTTGGACCGAGACCGAACACCGGGGAGCTGTTTTTT. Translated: CASSFGPRPNTGELFF.

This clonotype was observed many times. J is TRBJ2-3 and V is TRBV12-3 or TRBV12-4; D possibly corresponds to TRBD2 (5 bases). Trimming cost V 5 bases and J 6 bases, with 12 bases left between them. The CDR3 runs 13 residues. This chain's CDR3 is CASSRTVYDTQYF. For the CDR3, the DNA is TGTGCCAGCAGTAGGACTGTGTACGATACGCAGTATTTT.

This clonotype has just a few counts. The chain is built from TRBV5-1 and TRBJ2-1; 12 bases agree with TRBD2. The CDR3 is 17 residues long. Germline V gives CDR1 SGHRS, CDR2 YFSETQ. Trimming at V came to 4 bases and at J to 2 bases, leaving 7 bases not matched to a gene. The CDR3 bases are TGCGCCAGCAGCCAAGAACGACTAGCGGGAGCCTACAATGAGCAGTTCTTC. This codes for CASSQERLAGAYNEQFF.

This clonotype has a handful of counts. Here the CDR3 reads CASSVGLAGRRQETQYF. For the CDR3, the DNA is TGTGCCAGCAGCGTTGGACTAGCGGGGAGACGTCAAGAGACCCAGTACTTC. This chain joins TRBV9 and TRBJ2-5; 12 bases map to TRBD2. V trimming: 2 bases; J trimming: 2 bases; junction bases outside the gene matches: 7. Per germline, CDR1 SGDLS and CDR2 YYNGEE. The CDR3 sequence is 17 residues long.

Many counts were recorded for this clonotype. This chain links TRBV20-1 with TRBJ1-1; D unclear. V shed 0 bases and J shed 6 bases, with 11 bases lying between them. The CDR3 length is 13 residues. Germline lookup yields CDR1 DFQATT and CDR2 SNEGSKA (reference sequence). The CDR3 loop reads CSARDLYGPEAFF. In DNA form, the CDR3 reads TGCAGTGCTAGAGATCTCTATGGGCCTGAAGCTTTCTTT.

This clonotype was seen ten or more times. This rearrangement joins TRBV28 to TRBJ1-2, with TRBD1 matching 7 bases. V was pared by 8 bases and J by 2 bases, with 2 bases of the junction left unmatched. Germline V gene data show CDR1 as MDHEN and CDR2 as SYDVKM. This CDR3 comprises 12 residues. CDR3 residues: CASAGQNYGYTF. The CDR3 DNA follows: TGTGCCAGCGCGGGACAGAACTATGGCTACACCTTC.

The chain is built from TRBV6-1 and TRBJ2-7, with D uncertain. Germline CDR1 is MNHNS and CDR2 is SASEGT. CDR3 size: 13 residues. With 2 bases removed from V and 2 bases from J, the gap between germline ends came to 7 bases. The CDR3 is CASSEYPPYEQYF. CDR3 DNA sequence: TGTGCCAGCAGTGAATATCCCCCCTACGAGCAGTACTTC.

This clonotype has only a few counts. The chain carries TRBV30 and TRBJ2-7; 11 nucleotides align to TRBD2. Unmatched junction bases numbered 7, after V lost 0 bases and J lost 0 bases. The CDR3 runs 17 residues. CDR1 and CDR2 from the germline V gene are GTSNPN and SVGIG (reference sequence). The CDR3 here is CAWSVQRTSGLSYEQYF. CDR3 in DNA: TGTGCCTGGAGTGTACAGAGGACTAGCGGGCTCTCCTACGAGCAGTACTTC.

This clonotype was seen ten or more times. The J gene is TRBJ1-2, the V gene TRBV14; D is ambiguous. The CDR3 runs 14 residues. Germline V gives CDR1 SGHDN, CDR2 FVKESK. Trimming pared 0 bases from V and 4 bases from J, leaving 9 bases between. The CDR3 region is CASSQERTAYGYTF. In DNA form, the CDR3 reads TGTGCCAGCAGCCAAGAACGGACGGCCTATGGCTACACCTTC.

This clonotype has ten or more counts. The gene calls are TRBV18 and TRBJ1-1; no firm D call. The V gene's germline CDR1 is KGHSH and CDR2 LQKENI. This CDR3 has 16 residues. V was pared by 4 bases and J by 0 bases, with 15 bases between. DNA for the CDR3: TGTGCCAGCTCACTGATCCGGATTTCTATGAACACTGAAGCTTTCTTT. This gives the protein CASSLIRISMNTEAFF.

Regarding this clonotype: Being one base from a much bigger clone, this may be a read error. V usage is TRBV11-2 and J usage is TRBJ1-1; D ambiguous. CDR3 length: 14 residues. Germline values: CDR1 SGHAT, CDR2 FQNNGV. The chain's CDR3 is CAGSRGGLGTEAFF. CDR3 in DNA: TGTGCCGGCAGCCGAGGAGGGCTTGGCACTGAAGCTTTCTTT.

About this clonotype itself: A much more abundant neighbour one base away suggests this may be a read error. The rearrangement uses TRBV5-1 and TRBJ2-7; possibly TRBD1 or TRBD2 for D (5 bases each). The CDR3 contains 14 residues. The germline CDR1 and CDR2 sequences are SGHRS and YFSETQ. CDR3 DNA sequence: TGCGCCAGCAGCCCGGGGACCCTCTCCGACGAGCAGTACTTC. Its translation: CASSPGTLSDEQYF.

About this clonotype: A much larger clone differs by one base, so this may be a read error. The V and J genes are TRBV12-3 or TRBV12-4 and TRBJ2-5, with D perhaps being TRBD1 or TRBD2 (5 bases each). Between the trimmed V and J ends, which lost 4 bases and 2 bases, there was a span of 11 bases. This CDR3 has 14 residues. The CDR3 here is CASSSGRRQETQYF. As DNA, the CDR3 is TGTGCCAGCAGTTCGGGACGGCGGCAAGAGACCCAGTACTTC.

In DNA form, the CDR3 reads TGCGCCAGCAGTGAGTCCACAGGGTCTAATGAAAAACTGTTTTTT. It yields the protein CASSESTGSNEKLFF. The chain recombines TRBV10-1 with TRBJ1-4; weak D call: TRBD1 (6 bases). V was shortened by 0 bases and J by 3 bases, with 8 bases between the two germline ends. Germline assignment: CDR1 WNHNN and CDR2 SYGVQD (reference sequence). The CDR3 extends over 15 amino acids.

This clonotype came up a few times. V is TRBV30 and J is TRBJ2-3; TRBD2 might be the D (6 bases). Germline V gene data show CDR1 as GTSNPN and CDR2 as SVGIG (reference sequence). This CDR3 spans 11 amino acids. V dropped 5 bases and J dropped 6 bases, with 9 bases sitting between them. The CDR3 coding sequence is TGTGCCTGGGGGACTTGGGATACGCAGTATTTT. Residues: CAWGTWDTQYF. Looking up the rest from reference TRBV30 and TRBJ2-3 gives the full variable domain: SQTIHQWPATLVQPVGSPLSLECTVEGTSNPNLYWYRQAAGRGLQLLFYSVGIGQISSEVPQNLSASRPQDRQFILSSKKLLLSDSGFYLCAWGTWDTQYFGPGTRLTVL.

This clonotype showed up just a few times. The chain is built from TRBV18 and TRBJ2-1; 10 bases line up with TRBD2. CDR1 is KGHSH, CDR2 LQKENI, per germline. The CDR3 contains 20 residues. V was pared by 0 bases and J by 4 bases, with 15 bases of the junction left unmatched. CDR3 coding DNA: TGTGCCAGCTCACCACCGACCGGCTCGTCCCGGACTAGCGGTTACAATGAGCAGTTCTTC. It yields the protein CASSPPTGSSRTSGYNEQFF.

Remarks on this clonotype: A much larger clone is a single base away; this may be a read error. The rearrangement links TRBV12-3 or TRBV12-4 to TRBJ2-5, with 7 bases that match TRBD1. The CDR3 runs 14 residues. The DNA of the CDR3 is TGTGCCAGCAGTCCGGGGACAGACCAAGAGACCCAGCACTTC. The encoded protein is CASSPGTDQETQHF.

The CDR3: CAWSAGGREKLFF. CDR3 nucleotide sequence: TGTGCCTGGAGTGCAGGGGGTAGGGAAAAACTGTTTTTT. The chain employs TRBV30 and TRBJ1-4; 7 positions match TRBD1. This CDR3 is 13 amino acids long. V lost 1 base, J lost 8 bases, and 4 bases stayed unmatched. Germline values: CDR1 GTSNPN, CDR2 SVGIG (reference sequence).

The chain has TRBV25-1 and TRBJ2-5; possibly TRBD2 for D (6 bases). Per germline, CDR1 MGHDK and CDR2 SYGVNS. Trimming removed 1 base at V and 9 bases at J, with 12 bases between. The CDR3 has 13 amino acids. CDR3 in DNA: TGTGCCAGCAGTGAATTTTACGGGGGACCCCAGTACTTC. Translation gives CASSEFYGGPQYF.

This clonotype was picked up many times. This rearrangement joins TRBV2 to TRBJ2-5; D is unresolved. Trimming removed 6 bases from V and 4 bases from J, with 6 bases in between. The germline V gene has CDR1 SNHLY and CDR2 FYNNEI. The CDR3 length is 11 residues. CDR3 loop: CASRVVETQYF. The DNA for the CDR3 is TGTGCCAGCAGGGTGGTAGAGACCCAGTACTTC.

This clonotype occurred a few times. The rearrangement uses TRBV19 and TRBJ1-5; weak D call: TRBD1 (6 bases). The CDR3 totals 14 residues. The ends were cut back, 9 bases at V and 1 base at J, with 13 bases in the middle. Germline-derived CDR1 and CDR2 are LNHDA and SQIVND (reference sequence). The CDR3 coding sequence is TGTGCCAGCTCCATACAGGGAAGCAATCAGCCCCAGCATTTT. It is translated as CASSIQGSNQPQHF.

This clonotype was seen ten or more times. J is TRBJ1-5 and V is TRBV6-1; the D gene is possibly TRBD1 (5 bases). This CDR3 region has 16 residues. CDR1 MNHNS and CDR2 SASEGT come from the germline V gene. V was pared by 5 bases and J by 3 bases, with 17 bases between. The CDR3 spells CASSRASTGPNQPQHF. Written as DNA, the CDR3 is TGTGCCAGCAGTCGGGCTTCAACAGGCCCCAATCAGCCCCAGCATTTT.

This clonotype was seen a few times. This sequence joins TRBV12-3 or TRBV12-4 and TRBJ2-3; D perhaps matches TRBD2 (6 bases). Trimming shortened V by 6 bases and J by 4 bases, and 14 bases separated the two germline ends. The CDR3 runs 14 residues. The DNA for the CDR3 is TGTGCCAGCAGGGCAGGTTCGGGGGCAGATACGCAGTATTTT. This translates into CASRAGSGADTQYF.

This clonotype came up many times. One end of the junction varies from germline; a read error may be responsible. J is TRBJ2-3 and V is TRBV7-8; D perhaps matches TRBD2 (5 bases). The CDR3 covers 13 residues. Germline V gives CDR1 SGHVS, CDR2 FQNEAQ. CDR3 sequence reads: CASSLAQADTQYF. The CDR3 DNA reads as TGTGCCAGCAGCCTAGCTCAAGCAGATACGCAGTATTTT.

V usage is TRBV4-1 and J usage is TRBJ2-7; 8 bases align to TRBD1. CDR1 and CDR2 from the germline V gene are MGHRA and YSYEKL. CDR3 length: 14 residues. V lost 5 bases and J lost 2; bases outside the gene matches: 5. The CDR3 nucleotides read TGCGCCAGCAGCTGGGGACAGGAAACCTACGAGCAGTACTTC. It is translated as CASSWGQETYEQYF.

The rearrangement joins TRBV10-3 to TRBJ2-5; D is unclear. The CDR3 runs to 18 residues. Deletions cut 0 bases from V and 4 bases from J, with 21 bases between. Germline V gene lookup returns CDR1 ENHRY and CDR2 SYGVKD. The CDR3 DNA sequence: TGTGCCATCAGTGAGTCAAACGACCCCGGCTTCGATTCAGAGACCCAGTACTTC. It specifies CAISESNDPGFDSETQYF.